Following are 28 T cell receptor beta chains from one sample sequenced in a study of shared clonotypes between healthy human individuals. Some clones are missing from TCRdb's copy, which holds only in-frame ones; the method was immunoSEQ multiplex PCR. This sample has over a million clones; around 78% occur once, and the top ten carry roughly 0.62%. The material sequenced was memory CD4+ T cells from PBMCs. The subset: CD45RA-negative fraction. These TCRs come from a man aged 18-30 years in good health. Some clones in this sample may be carry-over from other donors' samples.

This chain uses TRBV5-1 with TRBJ2-1; 8 bases fit TRBD2. Looked up from germline, CDR1 is SGHRS and CDR2 is YFSETQ. The CDR3 length is 15 residues. Germline trimming cut 4 bases from V and 2 bases from J; bases unmatched to any gene: 5. CDR3 bases: TGCGCCAGCAGCCCGGGACTAGACCCCTACAATGAGCAGTTCTTC. Translation gives CASSPGLDPYNEQFF.

In DNA form, the CDR3 reads TGTGCCAGCAGCTTAGCGCCCACAGTAGGCGAGCAGTACTTC. It specifies CASSLAPTVGEQYF. J is TRBJ2-7 and V is TRBV7-9; D call uncertain. CDR3 length equals 14 residues. Germline values: CDR1 SEHNR, CDR2 FQNEAQ (reference sequence). The ends were cut back, 0 bases at V and 6 bases at J, with 12 bases in the middle.

The V gene is TRBV18, the J gene TRBJ2-6; D is undetermined. CDR3 length: 15 residues. Germline V gives CDR1 KGHSH, CDR2 LQKENI. V was shortened by 2 bases and J by 1 base, with 6 bases between the two germline ends. The CDR3 DNA is TGTGCCAGCTCACCAGTGATATCTGGGGCCAACGTCCTGACTTTC. Its translation is CASSPVISGANVLTF.

A few counts support this clone. The chain joins TRBV9 to TRBJ1-2; D perhaps matches TRBD1 (6 bases). Between the trimmed V and J ends, which lost 2 bases and 7 bases, there was a span of 12 bases. This CDR3 contains 13 residues. Per germline, CDR1 SGDLS and CDR2 YYNGEE. In nucleotides, the CDR3 is TGTGCCAGCAGCGTCGGACAGTTCGGTGGCTACACCTTC. Protein: CASSVGQFGGYTF.

This rearrangement joins TRBV5-1 to TRBJ1-2, with 7 bases lining up with TRBD1. The CDR3 is made up of 15 amino acids. CDR1 is SGHRS, CDR2 YFSETQ, per germline. With 3 bases clipped from V and 8 bases from J, the junction kept 13 bases outside the gene matches. As DNA, the CDR3 is TGCGCCAGCAGCTACCGATCAACAGGGGAGGGAGGCTACACCTTC. It is translated as CASSYRSTGEGGYTF. Complete variable domain (other parts from reference TRBV5-1 and TRBJ1-2): KAGVTQTPRYLIKTRGQQVTLSCSPISGHRSVSWYQQTPGQGLQFLFEYFSETQRNKGNFPGRFSGRQFSNSRSEMNVSTLELGDSALYLCASSYRSTGEGGYTFGSGTRLTVV.

J is TRBJ2-1 and V is TRBV5-1, with D hard to call. The CDR3 spans 13 residues. Germline V gene sequence: CDR1 SGHRS, CDR2 YFSETQ. Trimming took 0 bases from V and 12 from J, leaving 13 bases between them. The CDR3 reads CASSLAGSWGQFF. For the CDR3, the DNA is TGCGCCAGCAGCTTGGCCGGGTCTTGGGGGCAGTTCTTC.

Here the CDR3 DNA reads TGTGCCAGCAGTTCGCGGACAGGGGGCCACACTGAAGCTTTCTTT. Protein: CASSSRTGGHTEAFF. The chain is built from TRBV27 and TRBJ1-1, with 11 bases aligning to TRBD1. The CDR3 has 15 amino acids. Trimming at V came to 4 bases and at J to 3 bases, leaving 4 bases not matched to a gene. Germline CDR1 and CDR2: MNHEY and SMNVEV (reference sequence).

The chain links TRBV7-9 to TRBJ1-3; D perhaps matches TRBD1 (5 bases). CDR1 and CDR2 from the germline V gene are SEHNR and FQNEAQ (reference sequence). The CDR3 extends over 16 amino acids. The V and J ends lost 5 bases and 7 bases respectively, with 21 bases between them. CDR3 in DNA: TGTGCCAGCAGCCCACCGGGGACCGCCGGTCGTAACACCATATATTTT. Translation gives CASSPPGTAGRNTIYF.

The V and J genes are TRBV10-3 and TRBJ1-2; 11 bases map to TRBD1. CDR1 and CDR2 from the germline V gene are ENHRY and SYGVKD. V lost 7 bases, J lost 7 bases, and 5 bases stayed unmatched. The CDR3 covers 13 residues. In DNA, the CDR3 is TGTGCCATCACCGTGGACAGGGGGCTTGGCTACACCTTC. Protein: CAITVDRGLGYTF.

The genes are TRBV5-1 and TRBJ1-4; 7 nucleotides align to TRBD1. Germline CDR1 is SGHRS and CDR2 is YFSETQ. The CDR3 has 14 residues. Germline trimming cut 4 bases from V and 7 bases from J; bases unmatched to any gene: 7. The CDR3 nucleotides read TGCGCCAGCAGCCCCGGGACAGTCATTGAAAAACTGTTTTTT. It yields the protein CASSPGTVIEKLFF.

The rearrangement links TRBV5-1 to TRBJ1-1, with D unclear. Per the germline V gene, CDR1 is SGHRS and CDR2 is YFSETQ. Trimming stripped 3 bases from V and 5 bases from J, with 11 bases between. This CDR3 comprises 13 residues. The CDR3 reads CASSSAGGTEAFF. CDR3 nucleotide sequence: TGCGCCAGCAGCTCGGCAGGAGGGACTGAAGCTTTCTTT.

This sequence joins TRBV25-1 and TRBJ2-3; TRBD2 matches 9 bases. V shed 5 bases and J 5 bases; nucleotides not matched to a gene: 5. Germline V lookup: CDR1 MGHDK, CDR2 SYGVNS. This CDR3 has 14 residues. The CDR3 is CASSLASGIDTQYF. The CDR3, as DNA: TGTGCCAGCAGTTTAGCTAGCGGGATAGATACGCAGTATTTT.

V is TRBV9 and J is TRBJ2-5; 10 bases align to TRBD2. This CDR3 has 16 residues. The germline V gene has CDR1 SGDLS and CDR2 YYNGEE. V lost 4 bases and J lost 2; bases outside the gene matches: 8. Here the CDR3 DNA reads TGTGCCAGCAGCCCTGGACTAGCGGAAGATCAAGAGACCCAGTACTTC. Residues: CASSPGLAEDQETQYF.

The chain joins TRBV7-3 to TRBJ2-1, with D tentatively TRBD2 (6 bases). Germline V gene data show CDR1 as SGHTA and CDR2 as FQGTGA. V was clipped by 2 bases and J by 8 bases, with 19 bases between them. The CDR3 runs 16 residues. The CDR3, as DNA: TGTGCCAGCAGCTTAGGGGGGACCCCCTTTGGCGATGAGCAGTTCTTC. It specifies CASSLGGTPFGDEQFF.

The chain recombines TRBV28 with TRBJ2-2; either TRBD1 or TRBD2 may supply D (5 bases each). Germline CDR1 and CDR2: MDHEN and SYDVKM. The CDR3 is made up of 14 amino acids. V gave up 5 bases and J gave up 2 bases, with 9 bases separating them. The chain's CDR3 is CASSIGTNTGELFF. In DNA, the CDR3 is TGTGCCAGCAGTATTGGGACCAACACCGGGGAGCTGTTTTTT.

The chain couples TRBV5-6 to TRBJ2-7; 8 bases fit TRBD2. Trimming at V came to 5 bases and at J to 4 bases, leaving 8 bases not matched to a gene. The CDR3 extends over 14 amino acids. The germline V gene encodes CDR1 SGHDT and CDR2 YYEEEE. CDR3 protein: CASRLSGRGYEQYF. CDR3 bases: TGTGCCAGCAGGCTCAGCGGGAGAGGTTACGAGCAGTACTTC.

This clone came up once. V and J are TRBV7-2 and TRBJ1-2; D unclear. This CDR3 is 13 amino acids long. The V gene lost 5 bases and the J gene lost 0 bases, with 7 bases spanning the gap. Germline CDR1 reads SGHTA; CDR2 reads FQGNSA. As DNA, the CDR3 is TGTGCCAGCAGCCAAACCACTAACTATGGCTACACCTTC. This translates into CASSQTTNYGYTF.

The chain combines TRBV9 with TRBJ2-5, with D possibly TRBD2 on 7 matching bases. The CDR3 runs to 17 residues. Germline V gene sequence: CDR1 SGDLS, CDR2 YYNGEE. V gave up 4 bases and J gave up 0 bases, with 19 bases separating them. In DNA, the CDR3 is TGTGCCAGCAGCCCTAGGGGTCGGGGGGCGTACCAAGAGACCCAGTACTTC. Its protein is CASSPRGRGAYQETQYF.

This clone was recorded a few times. A single base separates this from a much larger clone, so it may be a read error. This sample includes further DNA sequences coding for the same CDR3. The chain combines TRBV2 with TRBJ2-5; D is uncertain. The CDR3 covers 12 residues. The V gene's germline CDR1 is SNHLY and CDR2 FYNNEI. Trimming stripped 6 bases from V and 0 bases from J, with 5 bases between. The CDR3 sequence: CASSLYQETQYF. DNA for the CDR3: TGTGCCAGCAGCTTGTACCAAGAGACCCAGTACTTC.

As for this clone: Other DNA sequences of this sample code for an identical CDR3. The chain uses TRBV9 and TRBJ1-3; D uncertain. The V gene's germline CDR1 is SGDLS and CDR2 YYNGEE. V shed 2 bases and J shed 0 bases, with 3 bases lying between them. The CDR3 extends over 13 amino acids. The CDR3 is CASSVGSGNTIYF. The DNA for the CDR3 is TGTGCCAGCAGCGTCGGCTCTGGAAACACCATATATTTT.

The chain uses TRBV7-8 and TRBJ2-1; D not certain. V lost 1 base to trimming and J lost 6 bases, with 4 bases between them. The germline V gene encodes CDR1 SGHVS and CDR2 FQNEAQ. The CDR3 totals 12 residues. CDR3 loop: CASSLGFNEQFF. In DNA form, the CDR3 reads TGTGCCAGCAGCTTAGGCTTCAATGAGCAGTTCTTC.

The table lists this clone with a count of one. The J gene is TRBJ1-1, the V gene TRBV6-1; TRBD1 matches at 7 bases. There are 13 residues in the CDR3. Germline V gene sequence: CDR1 MNHNS, CDR2 SASEGT. V lost 7 bases, J lost 6 bases, and 8 bases stayed unmatched. CDR3 DNA: TGTGCCAGCACTTCAAGCCAGGGGGCTGAAGCTTTCTTT. Protein product: CASTSSQGAEAFF.

The chain joins TRBV7-2 to TRBJ1-2; no definite D call. Germline CDR1 SGHTA, CDR2 FQGNSA. This CDR3 has 11 amino acids. Trimming removed 6 bases from V and 3 bases from J, with 5 bases in between. In nucleotides, the CDR3 is TGTGCCAGCAGGCCTGACTATGGCTACACCTTC. Its translation is CASRPDYGYTF.

As concerns this clone: With only one base between it and a far larger clone, this is likely a read error. This rearrangement joins TRBV6-6 to TRBJ2-4; D is undetermined. CDR1 and CDR2 (germline): MNHNY, SVGAGI (reference sequence). This CDR3 has 12 residues. DNA of the CDR3: TGTGCCAGCAGTCGGAAACAAAACACTCAGTACTTC. Residues: CASSRKQNTQYF.

The count of this clone is one. The gene calls are TRBV5-1 and TRBJ1-1; a possible D gene is TRBD1 (5 bases). Trimming stripped 0 bases from V and 4 bases from J, with 10 bases between. CDR1 and CDR2 (germline): SGHRS, YFSETQ. This CDR3 comprises 14 residues. Written as DNA, the CDR3 is TGCGCCAGCAGCTTGGAGGCAGGGAGCACTGAAGCTTTCTTT. Encoded protein: CASSLEAGSTEAFF.

The CDR3 nucleotides are TGTGCCAGCAGGGGAAGCGGGAGTCCCTACAATGAGCAGTTCTTC. Translating it yields CASRGSGSPYNEQFF. The gene calls are TRBV2 and TRBJ2-1; TRBD2 aligns across 8 bases. This CDR3 has 15 residues. Germline V CDR1 and CDR2: SNHLY, FYNNEI. Unmatched junction bases numbered 6, after V lost 6 bases and J lost 2 bases.

The chain joins TRBV30 to TRBJ2-7, with 10 bases identical to TRBD1. From germline, CDR1 is GTSNPN and CDR2 SVGIG (reference sequence). V lost 0 bases, J lost 3 bases, and 8 bases stayed unmatched. The CDR3 spans 16 residues. The CDR3 DNA is TGTGCCTGGAGTGTCCCTCGCGGGACAGGGGACTACGAGCAGTACTTC. It codes for CAWSVPRGTGDYEQYF. Filled out from reference TRBV30 and TRBJ2-7, the complete variable domain reads SQTIHQWPATLVQPVGSPLSLECTVEGTSNPNLYWYRQAAGRGLQLLFYSVGIGQISSEVPQNLSASRPQDRQFILSSKKLLLSDSGFYLCAWSVPRGTGDYEQYFGPGTRLTVT.

In this sample, this clone turned up many times. The J gene is TRBJ2-7, the V gene TRBV6-1; TRBD2 agrees at 13 bases. The trim removed 6 bases at V and 3 bases at J, leaving 2 bases unmatched. The CDR3 is made up of 14 amino acids. Germline assignment: CDR1 MNHNS and CDR2 SASEGT. CDR3 nucleotides: TGTGCCAGCAGAGGACTAGCGGGAGTCTACGAGCAGTACTTC. It codes for CASRGLAGVYEQYF.